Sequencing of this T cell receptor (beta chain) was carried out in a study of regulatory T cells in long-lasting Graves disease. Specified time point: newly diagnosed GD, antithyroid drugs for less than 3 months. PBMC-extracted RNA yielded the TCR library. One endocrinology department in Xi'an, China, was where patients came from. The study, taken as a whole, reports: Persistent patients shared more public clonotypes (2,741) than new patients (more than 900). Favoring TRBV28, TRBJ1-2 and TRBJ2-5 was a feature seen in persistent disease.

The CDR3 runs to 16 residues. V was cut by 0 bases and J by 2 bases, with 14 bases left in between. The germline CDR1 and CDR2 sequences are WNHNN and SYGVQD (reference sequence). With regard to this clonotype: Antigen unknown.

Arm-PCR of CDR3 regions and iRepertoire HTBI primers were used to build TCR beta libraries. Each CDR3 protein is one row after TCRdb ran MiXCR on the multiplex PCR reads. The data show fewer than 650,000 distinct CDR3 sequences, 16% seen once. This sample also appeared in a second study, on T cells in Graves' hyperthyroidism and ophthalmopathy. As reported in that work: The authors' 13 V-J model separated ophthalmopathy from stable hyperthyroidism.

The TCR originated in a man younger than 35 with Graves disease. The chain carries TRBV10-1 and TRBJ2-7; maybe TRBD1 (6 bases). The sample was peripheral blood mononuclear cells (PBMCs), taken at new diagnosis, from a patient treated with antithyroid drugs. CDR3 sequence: CASSESGEGETYEQYF. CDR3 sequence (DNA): TGCGCCAGCAGTGAGTCGGGAGAGGGGGAGACCTACGAGCAGTACTTC.